The rows below give T cell receptor beta chains drawn from one sample of a study of shared clonotypes between healthy human individuals. Clones were sequenced by immunoSEQ multiplex PCR, and TCRdb holds only the in-frame ones, with some missing. The sample consists of over a million clones, around 78% of them appearing once. What was sequenced was memory CD4+ T cells from PBMCs. The receptors stem from a man aged 18 to 35 in good health. Some clones in this sample may be carry-over from other donors' samples. Each CDR3 is given with its conserved first and last residue. The order of the fields is D gene, clone size, J gene, V gene, CDR3 protein, CDR3 DNA. D genes are given only for firm matches. The size field is filled for only some rows; it gives once, few, many or a size class.

d_gene: TRBD2; abundance: .; j_gene: TRBJ2-1; v_gene: TRBV4-1; CDR3aa: CASSLAGGRNEQFF; CDR3nt: TGCGCCAGCAGCCTCGCGGGAGGTAGGAATGAGCAGTTCTTC
d_gene: .; abundance: .; j_gene: TRBJ1-4; v_gene: TRBV28; CDR3aa: CASLYRGELFF; CDR3nt: TGTGCCAGCCTTTATCGGGGGGAACTGTTTTTT
d_gene: TRBD1; abundance: .; j_gene: TRBJ1-5; v_gene: TRBV18; CDR3aa: CASSPRGGGQYQPQHF; CDR3nt: TGTGCCAGCTCACCACGGGGAGGGGGCCAATATCAGCCCCAGCATTTT
d_gene: TRBD1; abundance: .; j_gene: TRBJ1-1; v_gene: TRBV18; CDR3aa: CASSPSGTVNTEAFF; CDR3nt: TGTGCCAGCTCACCCTCCGGGACAGTGAACACTGAAGCTTTCTTT
d_gene: TRBD2; abundance: .; j_gene: TRBJ2-1; v_gene: TRBV7-9; CDR3aa: CASSQGSSGRKGEQFF; CDR3nt: TGCGCCAGCAGCCAAGGCTCTAGCGGGAGAAAGGGTGAGCAGTTCTTC
d_gene: .; abundance: .; j_gene: TRBJ2-5; v_gene: TRBV28; CDR3aa: CASSPVGEETQYF; CDR3nt: TGTGCCAGCAGCCCAGTGGGGGAGGAGACCCAGTACTTC
d_gene: TRBD1; abundance: .; j_gene: TRBJ1-1; v_gene: TRBV6-6; CDR3aa: CASSYWDRAGRAFF; CDR3nt: TGTGCCAGCAGTTACTGGGACAGGGCCGGGAGAGCTTTCTTT
d_gene: TRBD1; abundance: .; j_gene: TRBJ2-7; v_gene: TRBV6-1; CDR3aa: CAGRGTATYEQYF; CDR3nt: TGTGCCGGCAGAGGGACAGCCACTTACGAGCAGTACTTC
d_gene: TRBD1; abundance: few; j_gene: TRBJ2-5; v_gene: TRBV28; CDR3aa: CASRPRDRGSRETQYF; CDR3nt: TGTGCCAGCAGGCCCCGGGACAGGGGTTCTCGAGAGACCCAGTACTTC
d_gene: .; abundance: .; j_gene: TRBJ2-1; v_gene: TRBV6-5; CDR3aa: CASRPRTTPFNEQFF; CDR3nt: TGTGCCAGCAGGCCGAGGACTACCCCGTTCAATGAGCAGTTCTTC
d_gene: .; abundance: few; j_gene: TRBJ1-1; v_gene: TRBV5-4; CDR3aa: CASSLRQGVNTEAFF; CDR3nt: TGTGCCAGCAGCTTGCGTCAGGGTGTGAACACTGAAGCTTTCTTT
d_gene: .; abundance: .; j_gene: TRBJ1-1; v_gene: TRBV5-1; CDR3aa: CATRELSGTEAFF; CDR3nt: TGCGCCACCCGGGAGCTTTCCGGGACTGAAGCTTTCTTT
d_gene: .; abundance: .; j_gene: TRBJ2-1; v_gene: TRBV7-3; CDR3aa: CASSVGGYSYNEQFF; CDR3nt: TGTGCCAGCAGCGTGGGAGGCTACTCCTACAATGAGCAGTTCTTC
d_gene: .; abundance: .; j_gene: TRBJ1-4; v_gene: TRBV4-1; CDR3aa: CASTLGTGNEKLFF; CDR3nt: TGCGCCAGCACCCTAGGGACGGGCAATGAAAAACTGTTTTTT